This T cell receptor beta chain was found in a study of blood T cell repertoires in COVID-19. The CDR3 has 15 amino acids. V lost 7 bases, J lost 5 bases, and 19 bases lay in between. Germline V gene data show CDR1 as SGHRS and CDR2 as YFSETQ. Assay used: immunoSEQ multiplex PCR; TCRdb lists only in-frame clones, some missing. The table records 200,000 to 300,000 clones, roughly 82% of them present only once. The genes are TRBV5-1 and TRBJ1-5, with no clear D. Material for sequencing was peripheral blood. This TCR came from a man in his forties who had recovered from COVID-19. CDR3 in DNA: TGCGCCAGCCAGATTATTCCGGGAGCAGATCAGCCCCAGCATTTT. It is translated as CASQIIPGADQPQHF. The full variable domain, with the rest looked up from reference TRBV5-1 and TRBJ1-5, is KAGVTQTPRYLIKTRGQQVTLSCSPISGHRSVSWYQQTPGQGLQFLFEYFSETQRNKGNFPGRFSGRQFSNSRSEMNVSTLELGDSALYLCASQIIPGADQPQHFGDGTRLSIL.